Presented here are 23 T cell receptor beta chains from one specimen sequenced in a study of shared clonotypes between healthy human individuals (dated by TCRdb to about 2020). CD8 naive samples were obtained by positive selection for CCR7 among CD45RO-negative cells, yielding a CD45RA+CCR7+ population from which TemRA cells were excluded. Library generation was performed with the immunoSEQ multiplex PCR assay. TCRdb took this table from immuneACCESS and kept in-frame rearrangements with V and J called. Such tables lack part of the clones; where checked against another copy, unresolved V genes explain under half of the gap, and the rest is unexplained. The sample table holds hundreds of thousands of clones, of which 95% to 96% were seen once. The biggest ten clones account for around 0.1% of the sample. The specimen was naive CD8+ T cells sorted from blood. The cell subset or site label, as the study defines it: CD45RA+CCR7+. The receptors come from a woman aged 25 to 39 in good health.

This clone was counted once. This chain joins TRBV6-1 and TRBJ2-7; TRBD1 matches 9 bases. Germline trimming cut 1 base from V and 4 bases from J; bases unmatched to any gene: 5. This CDR3 comprises 15 residues. Germline assignment: CDR1 MNHNS and CDR2 SASEGT. DNA for the CDR3: TGTGCCAGCAGTGAAGGAACAGGGGGCAGATACGAGCAGTACTTC. Protein sequence: CASSEGTGGRYEQYF.

The rearrangement uses TRBV6-6 and TRBJ1-1; the D gene is possibly TRBD1 (6 bases). The V and J ends lost 2 bases and 3 bases respectively, with 13 bases between them. CDR1 MNHNY and CDR2 SVGAGI come from the germline V gene (reference sequence). The CDR3 is 15 residues long. The CDR3 reads CASSYIGGLDTEAFF. CDR3 nucleotide sequence: TGTGCCAGCAGTTACATCGGGGGCTTGGACACTGAAGCTTTCTTT.

V and J are TRBV14 and TRBJ1-4; D is unresolved. The CDR3 runs 14 residues. Trimming took 4 bases from V and 7 from J, leaving 13 bases between them. Germline CDR1 SGHDN, CDR2 FVKESK. As DNA, the CDR3 is TGTGCCAGCAGCCCTGTCCCATGGGGTGAAAAACTGTTTTTT. Protein product: CASSPVPWGEKLFF. Variable domain in full (rest from reference TRBV14 and TRBJ1-4): EAGVTQFPSHSVIEKGQTVTLRCDPISGHDNLYWYRRVMGKEIKFLLHFVKESKQDESGMPNNRFLAERTGGTYSTLKVQPAELEDSGVYFCASSPVPWGEKLFFGSGTQLSVL.

This chain uses TRBV5-6 with TRBJ1-1, with D unresolved. In germline, CDR1 is SGHDT, CDR2 YYEEEE. This CDR3 has 14 amino acids. The germline V and J ends were trimmed by 5 bases and 5 bases, with 16 bases remaining between them. The CDR3 nucleotides read TGTGCCAGCAGTAGGAGAGGGCAGTGGACTGAAGCTTTCTTT. It yields the protein CASSRRGQWTEAFF.

The chain joins TRBV29-1 to TRBJ2-5; D tentatively fits TRBD1 or TRBD2 (5 bases each). This CDR3 is built from 11 residues. The V end was cut by 5 bases, the J end by 4 bases, with 8 bases between. Germline V CDR1 and CDR2: SQVTM, ANQGSEA. In DNA form, the CDR3 reads TGCAGCGTTTACGGGGCAGAGACCCAGTACTTC. Its protein is CSVYGAETQYF.

The genes are TRBV10-3 and TRBJ2-3; D might be TRBD2 (5 bases). Germline V CDR1 and CDR2: ENHRY, SYGVKD. The V end was cut by 0 bases, the J end by 5 bases, with 21 bases between. The CDR3 totals 18 residues. The chain's CDR3 is CAISESSEGIGPGDTQYF. The CDR3 nucleotides read TGTGCCATCAGTGAGTCGTCAGAGGGAATCGGCCCGGGAGATACGCAGTATTTT.

The genes are TRBV27 and TRBJ1-2; a weak D match, TRBD1 (5 bases). The CDR3 is made up of 14 amino acids. Germline V CDR1 and CDR2: MNHEY, SMNVEV (reference sequence). Deletions cut 3 bases from V and 4 bases from J, with 12 bases between. The CDR3 bases are TGTGCCAGCAGTTTCGGCAGGGTAGGCTATGGCTACACCTTC. Translated, it gives CASSFGRVGYGYTF.

A remark on this clone: Other DNA variants within this sample encode the same CDR3. The genes are TRBV7-9 and TRBJ2-7; D possibly matches TRBD1 or TRBD2 (6 bases each). V was trimmed by 5 bases and J by 6 bases, leaving 11 bases between them. The V gene's germline CDR1 is SEHNR and CDR2 FQNEAQ (reference sequence). This CDR3 has 12 amino acids. The CDR3, as DNA: TGTGCCAGCAGCCTGGAGGGGGTCGAGCAGTACTTC. This gives the protein CASSLEGVEQYF.

This chain uses TRBV27 with TRBJ1-6, with no clear D. The CDR3 has 13 amino acids. Germline-derived CDR1 and CDR2 are MNHEY and SMNVEV (reference sequence). Trimming left V 1 base short and J 6 bases short, with 4 bases between. In DNA, the CDR3 is TGTGCCAGCAGTTTATGGGCTAATTCACCCCTCCACTTT. This codes for CASSLWANSPLHF.

The V gene is TRBV19, the J gene TRBJ2-3; TRBD2 agrees at 7 bases. V lost 8 bases, J lost 1 base, and 6 bases stayed unmatched. Germline V lookup: CDR1 LNHDA, CDR2 SQIVND (reference sequence). CDR3 size: 14 residues. CDR3 bases: TGTGCCAGTGAAGCGGGACTTGGCACAGATACGCAGTATTTT. Translating gives CASEAGLGTDTQYF. Full variable domain (remainder filled in from reference TRBV19 and TRBJ2-3): DGGITQSPKYLFRKEGQNVTLSCEQNLNHDAMYWYRQDPGQGLRLIYYSQIVNDFQKGDIAEGYSVSREKKESFPLTVTSAQKNPTAFYLCASEAGLGTDTQYFGPGTRLTVL.

The chain carries TRBV27 and TRBJ1-5; a possible D gene is TRBD1 (5 bases). Looked up from germline, CDR1 is MNHEY and CDR2 is SMNVEV (reference sequence). CDR3 length equals 15 residues. V gave up 2 bases and J gave up 3 bases, with 11 bases separating them. CDR3 nucleotide sequence: TGTGCCAGCAGTTTAGCCGGACAAATCAATCAGCCCCAGCATTTT. As protein: CASSLAGQINQPQHF.

Turning to this clone: Within the sample, other DNA sequences also encode this same CDR3. This chain connects TRBV7-2 to TRBJ2-3, with 10 nucleotides matching TRBD2. V lost 3 bases to trimming and J lost 4 bases; unmatched junction nucleotides: 4. Per the germline V gene, CDR1 is SGHTA and CDR2 is FQGNSA. The CDR3 totals 15 residues. The DNA of the CDR3 is TGTGCCAGCAGCTTGACTAGCGGGCTCTCAGATACGCAGTATTTT. This translates into CASSLTSGLSDTQYF.

This chain links TRBV28 with TRBJ1-2; 9 bases fit TRBD1. The V gene's germline CDR1 is MDHEN and CDR2 SYDVKM. This CDR3 has 14 amino acids. J lost 7 bases, V lost 3 bases, and 6 bases had no gene match. The CDR3 sequence: CASSFDTGGPGYTF. The CDR3 DNA sequence: TGTGCCAGCAGTTTTGATACAGGGGGCCCTGGCTACACCTTC.

The V call is TRBV27, the J call TRBJ2-1; TRBD2 matches 8 bases. J lost 0 bases, V lost 2 bases, and 6 bases had no gene match. The length of the CDR3 is 17 residues. Germline loops: CDR1 MNHEY, CDR2 SMNVEV (reference sequence). The CDR3 coding sequence is TGTGCCAGCAGTTTAGTCCCACTAGCGGACTCCTACAATGAGCAGTTCTTC. Translating it yields CASSLVPLADSYNEQFF.

This clone was observed a few times. The chain is built from TRBV29-1 and TRBJ1-1; D is unclear. The V end was cut by 2 bases, the J end by 8 bases, with 3 bases between. The CDR3 extends over 9 amino acids. Looked up from germline, CDR1 is SQVTM and CDR2 is ANQGSEA. The CDR3 loop reads CSVETEAFF. For the CDR3, the DNA is TGCAGCGTTGAAACAGAAGCTTTCTTT.

The chain links TRBV2 to TRBJ2-2; D is possibly TRBD2 (7 bases). Trimming took 6 bases from V and 0 from J, leaving 14 bases between them. Germline CDR1 is SNHLY and CDR2 is FYNNEI. This CDR3 has 16 amino acids. CDR3 in DNA: TGTGCCAGCAGGGAGACGGGGGGCGCGAACACCGGGGAGCTGTTTTTT. It translates to CASRETGGANTGELFF.

Comments on this clone: Other DNA sequences from this sample encode an identical CDR3 as well. The chain joins TRBV15 to TRBJ2-5; D gene ambiguous. Germline V gives CDR1 LNHNV, CDR2 YYDKDF (reference sequence). The length of the CDR3 is 13 residues. V was clipped by 0 bases and J by 5 bases, with 7 bases between them. In DNA form, the CDR3 reads TGTGCCACCAGCAGAGACCTTCCGGAGACCCAGTACTTC. Translating it yields CATSRDLPETQYF.

The chain combines TRBV5-6 with TRBJ2-7; the match to TRBD2 covers 8 bases. Germline V gene lookup returns CDR1 SGHDT and CDR2 YYEEEE. The trim removed 0 bases at V and 2 bases at J, leaving 7 bases unmatched. This CDR3 is built from 16 residues. The CDR3 bases are TGTGCCAGCAGCTTGGTACCTAGCGGGCGAGCCTACGAGCAGTACTTC. As protein: CASSLVPSGRAYEQYF.

This sequence joins TRBV28 and TRBJ2-7; possibly TRBD1 or TRBD2 for D (6 bases each). CDR3 size: 15 residues. Germline V CDR1 and CDR2: MDHEN, SYDVKM. Trimming removed 7 bases at V and 5 bases at J, with 21 bases between. The CDR3 region has the DNA TGTGCCAGCACCCCGGGTGCTAGGAGGGGGGACGAGCAGTACTTC. Translation gives CASTPGARRGDEQYF. Based on the CDR3 plus reference TRBV28 and TRBJ2-7, the full variable domain is DVKVTQSSRYLVKRTGEKVFLECVQDMDHENMFWYRQDPGLGLRLIYFSYDVKMKEKGDIPEGYSVSREKKERFSLILESASTNQTSMYLCASTPGARRGDEQYFGPGTRLTVT.

The J gene is TRBJ2-6, the V gene TRBV28; no definite D call. This CDR3 contains 15 residues. Germline lookup yields CDR1 MDHEN and CDR2 SYDVKM. Trimming left V 5 bases short and J 0 bases short, with 8 bases between. The CDR3 sequence is CASSPVDSGANVLTF. DNA of the CDR3: TGTGCCAGCAGTCCCGTTGACTCTGGGGCCAACGTCCTGACTTTC.

The chain carries TRBV27 and TRBJ2-4, with 7 nucleotides matching TRBD1. The length of the CDR3 is 10 residues. The germline V gene encodes CDR1 MNHEY and CDR2 SMNVEV (reference sequence). Trimming removed 2 bases from V and 15 bases from J; junction bases left unmatched: 1. CDR3 residues: CASSLRDRYF. The CDR3 DNA sequence: TGTGCCAGCAGTTTAAGGGACAGGTACTTC.

V and J are TRBV13 and TRBJ2-2; D gene ambiguous. CDR3 length: 12 residues. V was clipped by 0 bases and J by 8 bases, with 4 bases between them. Germline CDR1 and CDR2: PRHDT and FYEKMQ (reference sequence). CDR3 sequence (DNA): TGTGCCAGCAGCTTAGGGGAAGGGGAGCTGTTTTTT. It codes for CASSLGEGELFF.

The rearrangement uses TRBV10-3 and TRBJ1-6; perhaps TRBD1 as D (5 bases). The V end was cut by 0 bases, the J end by 12 bases, with 18 bases between. Germline-derived CDR1 and CDR2 are ENHRY and SYGVKD. The CDR3 has 16 amino acids. The CDR3 sequence is CAISESPLKDTVPLHF. Written as DNA, the CDR3 is TGTGCCATCAGTGAGTCTCCCCTTAAGGACACCGTACCCCTCCACTTT.